This TCR beta chain was recovered during a study of blood T cell repertoires in COVID-19. The overall study: Italy, Spain and the United States were the sources of the convalescent and acute COVID-19 samples. Sources were T cells, B-cell-depleted T cells, or PBMCs; the material itself was cDNA or gDNA.

Germline V lookup: CDR1 MNHNY, CDR2 SVGAGI (reference sequence). Trimming stripped 4 bases from V and 1 base from J, with 10 bases between. This CDR3 is 14 amino acids long. As handled by the study authors: Reference gene primer amplification gave estimated nucleated cell counts. Assay: immunoSEQ multiplex PCR; the TCRdb copy retains only in-frame clones and omits some. V, J and clone size derive from that table, while D and trimming were established from the DNA sequence. The sample carries more than 60,000 clones, roughly 85% recorded once. Material for sequencing was peripheral blood. The sequence was obtained from a human donor in a cohort sampled during active COVID-19. V and J are TRBV6-6 and TRBJ1-1; TRBD1 is a possible D gene (5 bases). CDR3 nucleotide sequence: TGTGCCAGCAGTTCCAGGGTATCGAACACTGAAGCTTTCTTT. This sequence encodes CASSSRVSNTEAFF.